Each of the 8 T cell receptor beta chains below was sequenced from the same sample in a study of blood T cell repertoires in COVID-19. Produced via immunoSEQ multiplex PCR; TCRdb's table is partial and in-frame only. The sample gives about 120,000 clones, approximately 80% of which show up once; approximately 35% is in the top ten. Sequenced sample: peripheral blood. The origin of the receptors is a man aged 40-49 years with active or convalescent COVID-19.

The rearrangement uses TRBV15 and TRBJ1-2; D might be TRBD1 (5 bases). Germline loops: CDR1 LNHNV, CDR2 YYDKDF (reference sequence). The CDR3 spans 14 residues. V lost 0 bases and J 6 bases, leaving 11 bases between the germline ends. DNA of the CDR3: TGTGCCACCAGCAGAGATCGGGGGAAAGATGGCTACACCTTC. This encodes CATSRDRGKDGYTF.

This chain joins TRBV6-6 and TRBJ1-5; possibly TRBD1 for D (5 bases). CDR1 and CDR2 from the germline V gene are MNHNY and SVGAGI (reference sequence). The CDR3 spans 16 residues. The V gene lost 5 bases and the J gene lost 10 bases, with 24 bases spanning the gap. The CDR3 spells CASSPTGVSGFVPQHF. CDR3 nucleotide sequence: TGTGCCAGCAGTCCTACGGGGGTAAGCGGTTTCGTACCCCAGCATTTT.

This clone came up a few times. The chain joins TRBV7-8 to TRBJ1-1; D perhaps matches TRBD1 (6 bases). The CDR3 loop spans 14 amino acids. The germline CDR1 and CDR2 sequences are SGHVS and FQNEAQ. V shed 7 bases and J shed 0 bases, with 12 bases lying between them. The CDR3 DNA follows: TGTGCCAGCACTTCCGGGACAATGAACACTGAAGCTTTCTTT. Amino acids: CASTSGTMNTEAFF.

The rearrangement uses TRBV11-2 and TRBJ2-7; 10 nucleotides line up with TRBD1. The CDR3 is 14 residues long. The germline V gene encodes CDR1 SGHAT and CDR2 FQNNGV. Unmatched junction bases numbered 4, after V lost 5 bases and J lost 3 bases. The CDR3 spells CASSVDRGSYEQYF. The CDR3 coding sequence is TGTGCCAGCAGCGTGGACAGGGGGAGCTACGAGCAGTACTTC.

This clone is a singleton in its sample. V gene TRBV4-3 combines with J gene TRBJ1-1; D perhaps matches TRBD1 (5 bases). V lost 4 bases, J lost 2 bases, and 8 bases lay in between. This CDR3 region has 13 residues. CDR1 and CDR2 (germline): LGHNA, YSLEER. The CDR3 spells CASSRGGNTEAFF. DNA of the CDR3: TGCGCCAGCAGCCGCGGGGGAAACACTGAAGCTTTCTTT.

The chain couples TRBV10-3 to TRBJ1-1, with 7 bases lining up with TRBD1. Trimming at V came to 5 bases and at J to 1 base, leaving 13 bases not matched to a gene. CDR1 is ENHRY and CDR2 is SYGVKD in the germline V gene. The CDR3 spans 17 residues. This chain's CDR3 is CAISLRDSLTRNTEAFF. CDR3 DNA: TGTGCCATCAGTCTCCGGGACAGCCTTACTCGGAACACTGAAGCTTTCTTT.

The chain has TRBV5-4 and TRBJ1-2; D not resolved. V lost 0 bases and J 3 bases, leaving 6 bases between the germline ends. CDR3 size: 13 residues. Germline CDR1 and CDR2: SGHNT and YYREEE (reference sequence). CDR3 DNA sequence: TGTGCCAGCAGCTTGGCTCAGGACTATGGCTACACCTTC. It specifies CASSLAQDYGYTF. Together with reference TRBV5-4 and TRBJ1-2, the CDR3 gives the full variable domain: ETGVTQSPTHLIKTRGQQVTLRCSSQSGHNTVSWYQQALGQGPQFIFQYYREEENGRGNFPPRFSGLQFPNYSSELNVNALELDDSALYLCASSLAQDYGYTFGSGTRLTVV.

The V and J genes are TRBV12-3 or TRBV12-4 and TRBJ2-7; possible D gene TRBD2, 6 bases. The CDR3 covers 13 residues. The V end was cut by 6 bases, the J end by 2 bases, with 11 bases between. In DNA form, the CDR3 reads TGTGCCAGCAGGCGGGACGGAACCTACGAGCAGTACTTC. Residues: CASRRDGTYEQYF.